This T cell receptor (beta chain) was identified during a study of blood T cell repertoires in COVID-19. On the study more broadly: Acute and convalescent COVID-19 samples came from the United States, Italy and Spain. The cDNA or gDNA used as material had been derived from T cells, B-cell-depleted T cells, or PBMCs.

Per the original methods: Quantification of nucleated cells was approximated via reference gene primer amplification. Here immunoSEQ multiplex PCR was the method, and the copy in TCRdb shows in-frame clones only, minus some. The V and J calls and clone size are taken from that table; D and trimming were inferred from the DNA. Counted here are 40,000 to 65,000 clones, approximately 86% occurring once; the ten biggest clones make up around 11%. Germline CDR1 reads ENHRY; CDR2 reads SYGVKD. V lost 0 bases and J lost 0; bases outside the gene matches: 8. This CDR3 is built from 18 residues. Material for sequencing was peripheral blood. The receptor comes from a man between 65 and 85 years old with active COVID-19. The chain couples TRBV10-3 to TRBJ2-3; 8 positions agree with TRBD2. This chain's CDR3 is CAISESYSGTRSTDTQYF. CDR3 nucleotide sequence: TGTGCCATCAGTGAGTCGTATTCGGGGACTAGAAGCACAGATACGCAGTATTTT.